This T cell receptor beta chain was found in a study of T-cell memory formation after mild COVID-19. Only a few counts were recorded for this clonotype. What it binds is unknown. TCRdb reprocessed the 5' RACE reads with MiXCR, giving one entry per CDR3 protein. Of fewer than 350,000 distinct CDR3 sequences listed, 14% are singletons. V gave up 7 bases and J gave up 5 bases; unmatched junction bases: 5. Germline lookup yields CDR1 SQVTM and CDR2 ANQGSEA. The CDR3 is 12 amino acids. Study-wide results and caveats: Some responding clones appeared in pre-infection memory, suggesting cross-reactive memory joined.

The source of this sequence is a man aged 18 to 30 who had mild COVID-19 (a few samples of this study predate the infection). Cell type and time point are not known. The specimen was PBMCs or a T cell subset sorted from them (not recorded which). The chain combines TRBV29-1 with TRBJ2-5, with TRBD2 matching over 9 bases. Here the CDR3 DNA reads TGCAGCGGCGGGGGGGCCGATGAGACCCAGTACTTC. It codes for CSGGGADETQYF. Full variable domain (remainder filled in from reference TRBV29-1 and TRBJ2-5): SAVISQKPSRDICQRGTSLTIQCQVDSQVTMMFWYRQQPGQSLTLIATANQGSEATYESGFVIDKFPISRPNLTFSTLTVSNMSPEDSSIYLCSGGGADETQYFGPGTRLLVL.